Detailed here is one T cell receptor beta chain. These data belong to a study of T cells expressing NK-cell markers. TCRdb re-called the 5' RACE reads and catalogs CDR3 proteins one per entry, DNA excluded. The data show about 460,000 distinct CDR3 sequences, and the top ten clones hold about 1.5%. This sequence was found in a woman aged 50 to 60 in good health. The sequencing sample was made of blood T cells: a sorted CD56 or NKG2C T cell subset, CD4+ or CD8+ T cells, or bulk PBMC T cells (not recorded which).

This CDR3 reads CATSDSVEKDTQYF. The genes are TRBV24-1 and TRBJ2-3. The CDR3 sequence is 14 residues long. Germline V lookup: CDR1 KGHDR, CDR2 SFDVKD.